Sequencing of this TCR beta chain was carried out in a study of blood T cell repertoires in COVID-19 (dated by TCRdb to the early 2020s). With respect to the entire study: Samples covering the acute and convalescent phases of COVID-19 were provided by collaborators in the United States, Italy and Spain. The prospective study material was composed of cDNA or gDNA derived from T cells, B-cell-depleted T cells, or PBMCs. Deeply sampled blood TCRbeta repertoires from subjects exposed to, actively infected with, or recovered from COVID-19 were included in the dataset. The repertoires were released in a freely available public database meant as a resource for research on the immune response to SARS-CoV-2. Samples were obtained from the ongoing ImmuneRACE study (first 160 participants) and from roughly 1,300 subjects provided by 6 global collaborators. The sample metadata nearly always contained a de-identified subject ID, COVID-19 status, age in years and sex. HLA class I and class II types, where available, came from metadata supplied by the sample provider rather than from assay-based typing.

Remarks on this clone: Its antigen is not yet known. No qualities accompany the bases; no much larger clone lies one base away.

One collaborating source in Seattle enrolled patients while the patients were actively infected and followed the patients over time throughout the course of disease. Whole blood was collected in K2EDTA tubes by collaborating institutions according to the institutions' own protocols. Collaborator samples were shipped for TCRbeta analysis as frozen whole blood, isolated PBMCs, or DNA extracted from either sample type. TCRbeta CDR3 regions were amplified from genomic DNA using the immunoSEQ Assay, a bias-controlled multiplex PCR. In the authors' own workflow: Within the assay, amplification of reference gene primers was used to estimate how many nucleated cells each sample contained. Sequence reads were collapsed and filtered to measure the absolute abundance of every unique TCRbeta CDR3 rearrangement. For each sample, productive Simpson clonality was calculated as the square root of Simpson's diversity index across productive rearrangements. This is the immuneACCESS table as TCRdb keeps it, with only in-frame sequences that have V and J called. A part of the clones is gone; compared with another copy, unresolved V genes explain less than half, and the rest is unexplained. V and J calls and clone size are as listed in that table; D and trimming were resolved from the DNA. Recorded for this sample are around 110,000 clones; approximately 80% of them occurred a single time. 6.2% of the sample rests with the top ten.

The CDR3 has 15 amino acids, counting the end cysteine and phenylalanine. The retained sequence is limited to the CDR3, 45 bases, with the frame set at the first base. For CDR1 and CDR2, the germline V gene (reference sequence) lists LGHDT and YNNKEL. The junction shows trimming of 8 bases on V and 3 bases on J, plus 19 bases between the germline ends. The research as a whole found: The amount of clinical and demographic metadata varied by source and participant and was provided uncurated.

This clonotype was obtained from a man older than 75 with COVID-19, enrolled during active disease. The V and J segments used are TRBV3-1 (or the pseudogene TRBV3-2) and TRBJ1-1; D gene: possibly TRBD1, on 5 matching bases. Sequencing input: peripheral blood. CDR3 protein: CASSTLPGGYTEAFF. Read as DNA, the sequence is TGTGCCAGCTCGACCCTCCCCGGGGGGTACACTGAAGCTTTCTTT.